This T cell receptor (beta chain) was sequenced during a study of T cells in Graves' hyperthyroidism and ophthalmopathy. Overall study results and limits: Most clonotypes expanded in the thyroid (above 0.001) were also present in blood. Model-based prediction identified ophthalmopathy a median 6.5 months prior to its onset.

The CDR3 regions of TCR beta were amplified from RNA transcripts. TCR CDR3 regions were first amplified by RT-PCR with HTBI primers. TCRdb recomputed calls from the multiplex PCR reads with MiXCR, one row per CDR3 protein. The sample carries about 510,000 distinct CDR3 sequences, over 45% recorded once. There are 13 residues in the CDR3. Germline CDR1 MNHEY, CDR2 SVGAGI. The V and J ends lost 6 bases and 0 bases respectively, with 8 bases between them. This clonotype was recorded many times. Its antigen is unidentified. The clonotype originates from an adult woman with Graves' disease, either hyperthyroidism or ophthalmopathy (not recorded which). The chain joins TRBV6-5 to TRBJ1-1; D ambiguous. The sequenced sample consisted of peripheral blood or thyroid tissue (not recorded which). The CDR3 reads CASRDTVNTEAFF. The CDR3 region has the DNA TGTGCCAGCAGAGACACAGTGAACACTGAAGCTTTCTTT.